The rows below give T cell receptor beta chains drawn from one sample of a study of blood T cell repertoires in COVID-19. Repertoires were generated with immunoSEQ multiplex PCR, while TCRdb's copy carries only in-frame clones and drops some. The sample contains 180,000 or so clones, approximately 80% of which appear only once. The source material was PBMCs or T cells enriched from blood (not recorded which). All receptors come from a woman aged 60-70 years who had recovered from COVID-19. The CDR3 runs from the conserved cysteine through the conserved F or W. A D gene is named only where the DNA matches it firmly.

cdr3_aa d_call j_call v_call
CASKRGGRETQYF TRBD2 TRBJ2-5 TRBV7-6
CASSDRDRVNQPQHF TRBD1 TRBJ1-5 TRBV6-1
CASSPGSSSPLHF - TRBJ1-6 TRBV6-5
CASSEGSWGRNQPQHF - TRBJ1-5 TRBV25-1
CASSIRWGGTDTQYF TRBD2 TRBJ2-3 TRBV6-5
CAWSTQVFYGYTF - TRBJ1-2 TRBV30
CASSSGLEHTEAFF - TRBJ1-1 TRBV9
CASSDVAGGTTVSNQPQHF TRBD1 TRBJ1-5 TRBV2
CASSSRTGNSPLHF TRBD1 TRBJ1-6 TRBV11-2
CASSLSSADTQYF - TRBJ2-3 TRBV11-3
CASSIQGTSGEKLFF - TRBJ1-4 TRBV5-1
CASSGSRGNTEAFF - TRBJ1-1 TRBV28
CASSPGQGRWQPQHF TRBD1 TRBJ1-5 TRBV19
CASSLGTSPYNEQFF - TRBJ2-1 TRBV11-2
CASSLRPSGDPANTGELFF TRBD2 TRBJ2-2 TRBV5-1
CASRHRDRGSYTEAFF TRBD1 TRBJ1-1 TRBV19
CASSEDRGRGTF - TRBJ1-2 TRBV5-1
CASRDSGSRETQYF TRBD2 TRBJ2-5 TRBV28
CASSVGWGSVSGELFF - TRBJ2-2 TRBV9
CAWTHRHPGRETQYF - TRBJ2-5 TRBV30
CASSPGDEQFF - TRBJ2-1 TRBV7-9
CASSLSWGGSGRLPYEQYF TRBD2 TRBJ2-7 TRBV11-2
CSVGTAQETQYF - TRBJ2-5 TRBV29-1
CASSLGQGRDQPQHF TRBD1 TRBJ1-5 TRBV7-9
CASSPYGGHSSYNEQFF - TRBJ2-1 TRBV7-3
CASSLSSVTSVRGYTF - TRBJ1-2 TRBV27